The clone carrying this T cell receptor (beta chain) is termed medium-sized (0.01 to 0.1%). This sample is drawn from a study of early T cells in non-severe SARS-CoV-2 infection. TCRdb processed the 5' RACE reads anew with MiXCR; each CDR3 protein has one entry. The sample shows 25,000 to 30,000 distinct CDR3 sequences, roughly 5% of them seen only once. CDR1 is SGHTA, CDR2 FQGNSA, per germline. The CDR3 extends over 16 amino acids. V lost 3 bases and J lost 6; bases outside the gene matches: 11. This TCR derives from an adult who was a healthcare worker with PCR-confirmed SARS-CoV-2 infection or an uninfected control (not recorded which). Sequencing input: whole blood. The rearrangement links TRBV7-2 to TRBJ1-5; TRBD1 matches at 7 bases. DNA for the CDR3: TGTGCCAGCAGCTTGCGCAGGGGGGATGCGGGTCAGCCCCAGCATTTT. Protein sequence: CASSLRRGDAGQPQHF.